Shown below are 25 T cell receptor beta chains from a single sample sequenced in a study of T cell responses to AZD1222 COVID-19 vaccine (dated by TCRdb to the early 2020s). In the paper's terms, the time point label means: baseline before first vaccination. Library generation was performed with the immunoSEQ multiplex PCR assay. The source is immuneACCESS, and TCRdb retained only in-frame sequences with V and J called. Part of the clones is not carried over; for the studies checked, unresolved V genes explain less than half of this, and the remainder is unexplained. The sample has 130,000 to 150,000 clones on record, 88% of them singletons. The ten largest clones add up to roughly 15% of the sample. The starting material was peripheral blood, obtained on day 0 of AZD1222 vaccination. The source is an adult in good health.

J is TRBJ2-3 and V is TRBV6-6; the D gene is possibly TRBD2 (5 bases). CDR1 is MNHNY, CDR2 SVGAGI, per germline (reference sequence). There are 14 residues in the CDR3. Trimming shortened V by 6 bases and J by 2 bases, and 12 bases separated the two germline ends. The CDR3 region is CASSPGLYTDTQYF. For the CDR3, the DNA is TGTGCCAGCAGCCCTGGACTGTACACAGATACGCAGTATTTT.

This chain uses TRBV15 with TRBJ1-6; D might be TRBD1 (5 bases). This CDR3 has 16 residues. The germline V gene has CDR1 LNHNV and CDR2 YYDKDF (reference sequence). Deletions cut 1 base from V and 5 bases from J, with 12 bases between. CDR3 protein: CATSRGQPNDNSPLHF. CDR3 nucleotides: TGTGCCACCAGCAGAGGACAGCCGAACGATAATTCACCCCTCCACTTT. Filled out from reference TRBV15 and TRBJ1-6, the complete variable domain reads DAMVIQNPRYQVTQFGKPVTLSCSQTLNHNVMYWYQQKSSQAPKLLFHYYDKDFNNEADTPDNFQSRRPNTSFCFLDIRSPGLGDTAMYLCATSRGQPNDNSPLHFGNGTRLTVT.

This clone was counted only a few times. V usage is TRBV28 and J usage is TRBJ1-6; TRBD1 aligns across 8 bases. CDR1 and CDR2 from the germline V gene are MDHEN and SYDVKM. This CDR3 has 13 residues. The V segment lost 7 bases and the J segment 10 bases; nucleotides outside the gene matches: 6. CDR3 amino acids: CASKGTGPSPLHF. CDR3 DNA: TGTGCCAGCAAAGGGACAGGCCCCTCACCCCTCCACTTT.

For the CDR3, the DNA is TGCGCCAGCATCCCGGGACAGGGATTCACCGGGGAGCTGTTTTTT. It yields the protein CASIPGQGFTGELFF. The genes are TRBV5-1 and TRBJ2-2, with 9 positions matching TRBD1. J was trimmed by 4 bases and V by 6 bases; bases with no gene match: 7. This CDR3 contains 15 residues. In germline, CDR1 is SGHRS, CDR2 YFSETQ.

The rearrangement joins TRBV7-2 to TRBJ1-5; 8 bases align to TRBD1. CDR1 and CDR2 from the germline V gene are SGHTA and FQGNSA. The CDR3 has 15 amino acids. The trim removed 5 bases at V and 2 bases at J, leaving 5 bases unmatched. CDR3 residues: CASSDRTGRNQPQHF. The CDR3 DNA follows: TGTGCCAGCAGCGACAGGACAGGGCGCAATCAGCCCCAGCATTTT. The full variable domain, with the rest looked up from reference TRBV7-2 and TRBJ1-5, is GAGVSQSPSNKVTEKGKDVELRCDPISGHTALYWYRQSLGQGLEFLIYFQGNSAPDKSGLPSDRFSAERTGGSVSTLTIQRTQQEDSAVYLCASSDRTGRNQPQHFGDGTRLSIL.

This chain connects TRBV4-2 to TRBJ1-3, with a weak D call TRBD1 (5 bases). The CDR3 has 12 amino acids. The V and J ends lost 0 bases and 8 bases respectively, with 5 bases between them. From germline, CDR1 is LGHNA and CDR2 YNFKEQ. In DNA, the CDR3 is TGTGCCAGCAGCCAAGAGGGGCACACCATATATTTT. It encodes CASSQEGHTIYF.

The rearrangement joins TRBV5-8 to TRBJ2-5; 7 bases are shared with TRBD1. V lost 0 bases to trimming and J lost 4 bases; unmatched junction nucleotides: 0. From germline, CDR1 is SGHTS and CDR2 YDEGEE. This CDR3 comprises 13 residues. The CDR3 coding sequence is TGTGCCAGCAGCTTGGACAGGGGAGAGACCCAGTACTTC. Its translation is CASSLDRGETQYF.

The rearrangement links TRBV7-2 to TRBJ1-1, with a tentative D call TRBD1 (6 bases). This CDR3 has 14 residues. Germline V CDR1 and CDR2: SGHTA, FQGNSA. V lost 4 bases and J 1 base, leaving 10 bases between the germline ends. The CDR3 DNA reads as TGTGCCAGCAGCTACGGGACATCGAACACTGAAGCTTTCTTT. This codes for CASSYGTSNTEAFF. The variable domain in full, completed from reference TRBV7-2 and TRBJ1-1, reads GAGVSQSPSNKVTEKGKDVELRCDPISGHTALYWYRQSLGQGLEFLIYFQGNSAPDKSGLPSDRFSAERTGGSVSTLTIQRTQQEDSAVYLCASSYGTSNTEAFFGQGTRLTVV.

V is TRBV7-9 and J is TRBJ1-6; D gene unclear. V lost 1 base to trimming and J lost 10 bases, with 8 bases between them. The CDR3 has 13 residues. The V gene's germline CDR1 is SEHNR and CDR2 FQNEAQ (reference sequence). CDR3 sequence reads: CASSLDLVSPLHF. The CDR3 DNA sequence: TGTGCCAGCAGCTTAGATTTGGTATCACCCCTCCACTTT.

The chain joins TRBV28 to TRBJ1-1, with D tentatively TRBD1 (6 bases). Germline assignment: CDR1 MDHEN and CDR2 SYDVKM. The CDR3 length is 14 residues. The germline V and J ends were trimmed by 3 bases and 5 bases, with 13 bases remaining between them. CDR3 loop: CASSFGQGFTEAFF. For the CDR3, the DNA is TGTGCCAGCAGTTTTGGGCAGGGGTTTACTGAAGCTTTCTTT.

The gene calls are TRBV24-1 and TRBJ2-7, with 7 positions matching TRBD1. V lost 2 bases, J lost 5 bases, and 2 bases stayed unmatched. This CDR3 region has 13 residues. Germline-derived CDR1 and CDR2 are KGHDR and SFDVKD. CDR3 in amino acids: CATSDSDRDEQYF. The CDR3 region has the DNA TGTGCCACCAGTGATTCTGACAGGGACGAGCAGTACTTC.

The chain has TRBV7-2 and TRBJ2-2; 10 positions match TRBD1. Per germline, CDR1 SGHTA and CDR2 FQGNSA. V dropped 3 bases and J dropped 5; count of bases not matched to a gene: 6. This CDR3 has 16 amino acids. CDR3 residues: CASSFGTGVRTGELFF. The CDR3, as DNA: TGTGCCAGCAGCTTTGGGACAGGGGTTAGAACCGGGGAGCTGTTTTTT.

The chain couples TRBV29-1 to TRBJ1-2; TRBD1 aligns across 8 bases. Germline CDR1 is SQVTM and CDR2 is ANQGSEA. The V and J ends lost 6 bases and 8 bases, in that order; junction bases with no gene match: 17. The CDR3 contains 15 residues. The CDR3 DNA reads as TGCAGCGTAGACTCGATGTACGGACAGGGTACGGGCTACACCTTC. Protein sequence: CSVDSMYGQGTGYTF.

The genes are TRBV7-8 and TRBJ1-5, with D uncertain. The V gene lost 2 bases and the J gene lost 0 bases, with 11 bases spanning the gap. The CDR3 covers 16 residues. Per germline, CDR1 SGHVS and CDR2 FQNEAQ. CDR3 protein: CASSLSDRVSNQPQHF. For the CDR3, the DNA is TGTGCCAGCAGCTTATCGGATCGGGTTAGCAATCAGCCCCAGCATTTT.

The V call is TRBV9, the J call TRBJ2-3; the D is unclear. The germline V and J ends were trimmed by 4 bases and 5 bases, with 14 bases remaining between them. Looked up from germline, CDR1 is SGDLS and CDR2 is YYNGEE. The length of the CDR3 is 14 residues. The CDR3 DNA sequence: TGTGCCAGCAGCATATCCTTACTCGAAGATACGCAGTATTTT. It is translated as CASSISLLEDTQYF.

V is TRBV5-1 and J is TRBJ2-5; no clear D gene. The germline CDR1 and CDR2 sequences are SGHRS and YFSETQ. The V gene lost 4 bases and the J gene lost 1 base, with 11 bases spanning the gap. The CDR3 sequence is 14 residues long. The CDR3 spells CASSGSSTQETQYF. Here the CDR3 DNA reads TGCGCCAGCAGCGGGTCGTCTACCCAAGAGACCCAGTACTTC. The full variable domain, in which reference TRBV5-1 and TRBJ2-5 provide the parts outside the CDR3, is KAGVTQTPRYLIKTRGQQVTLSCSPISGHRSVSWYQQTPGQGLQFLFEYFSETQRNKGNFPGRFSGRQFSNSRSEMNVSTLELGDSALYLCASSGSSTQETQYFGPGTRLLVL.

For the CDR3, the DNA is TGCGCCAGCAGCTTGGGTGATAGAGGCACAGATACGCAGTATTTT. The encoded protein is CASSLGDRGTDTQYF. The chain is built from TRBV5-1 and TRBJ2-3, with D unclear. The CDR3 has 15 amino acids. V was cut by 0 bases and J by 1 base, with 9 bases left in between. The germline CDR1 and CDR2 sequences are SGHRS and YFSETQ. The whole variable domain, remainder taken from reference TRBV5-1 and TRBJ2-3, is KAGVTQTPRYLIKTRGQQVTLSCSPISGHRSVSWYQQTPGQGLQFLFEYFSETQRNKGNFPGRFSGRQFSNSRSEMNVSTLELGDSALYLCASSLGDRGTDTQYFGPGTRLTVL.

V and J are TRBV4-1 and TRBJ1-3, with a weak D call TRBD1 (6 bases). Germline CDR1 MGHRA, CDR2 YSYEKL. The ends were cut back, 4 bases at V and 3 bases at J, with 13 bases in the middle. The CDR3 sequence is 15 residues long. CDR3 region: CASSPVTGSGNTIYF. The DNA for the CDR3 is TGCGCCAGCAGCCCAGTTACAGGGAGTGGAAACACCATATATTTT.

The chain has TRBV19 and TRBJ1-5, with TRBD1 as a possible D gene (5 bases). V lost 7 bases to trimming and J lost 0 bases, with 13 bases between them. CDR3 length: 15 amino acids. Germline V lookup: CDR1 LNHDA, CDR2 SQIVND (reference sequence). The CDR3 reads CASNPAGNSNQPQHF. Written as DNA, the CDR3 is TGTGCCAGTAACCCCGCAGGGAATAGCAATCAGCCCCAGCATTTT.

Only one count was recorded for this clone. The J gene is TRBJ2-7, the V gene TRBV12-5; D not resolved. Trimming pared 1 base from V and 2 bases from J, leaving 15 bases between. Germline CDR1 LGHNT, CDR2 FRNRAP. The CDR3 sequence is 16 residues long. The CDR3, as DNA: TGTGCTAGTGGTTTGGCAATCTCCCTTCCCCCCTACGAGCAGTACTTC. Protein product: CASGLAISLPPYEQYF.

CDR3 region: CASSPPGQNNYGYTF. CDR3 nucleotides: TGTGCCAGCTCACCACCGGGACAGAATAACTATGGCTACACCTTC. The chain has TRBV18 and TRBJ1-2; 7 positions match TRBD1. Germline V gene sequence: CDR1 KGHSH, CDR2 LQKENI. The junction had 2 bases not matched to a gene; V was cut back by 0 bases and J by 1 base. The CDR3 has 15 residues.

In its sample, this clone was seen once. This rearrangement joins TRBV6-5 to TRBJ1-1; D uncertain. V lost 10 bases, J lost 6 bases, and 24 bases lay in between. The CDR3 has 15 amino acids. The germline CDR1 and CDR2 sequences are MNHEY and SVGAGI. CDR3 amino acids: CATRLYQEGTSEAFF. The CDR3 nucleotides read TGTGCCACCCGGCTTTATCAGGAGGGCACTTCTGAAGCTTTCTTT.

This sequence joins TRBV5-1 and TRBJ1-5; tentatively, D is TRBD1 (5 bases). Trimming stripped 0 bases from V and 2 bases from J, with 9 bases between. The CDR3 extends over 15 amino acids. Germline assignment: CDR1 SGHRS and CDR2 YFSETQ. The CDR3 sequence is CASSLGTHGNQPQHF. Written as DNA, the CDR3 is TGCGCCAGCAGCTTGGGGACACATGGCAATCAGCCCCAGCATTTT.

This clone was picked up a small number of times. The CDR3: CSVAPGTSSYGYTF. The CDR3 bases are TGCAGCGTGGCGCCGGGGACCTCGTCCTATGGCTACACCTTC. J is TRBJ1-2 and V is TRBV29-1; the D gene is possibly TRBD1 (5 bases). CDR1 and CDR2 (germline): SQVTM, ANQGSEA. V was trimmed by 6 bases and J by 4 bases, leaving 18 bases between them. This CDR3 has 14 amino acids.

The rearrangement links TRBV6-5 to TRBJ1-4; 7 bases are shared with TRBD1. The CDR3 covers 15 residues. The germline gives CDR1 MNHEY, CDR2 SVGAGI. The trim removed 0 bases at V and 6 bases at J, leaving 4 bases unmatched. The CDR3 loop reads CASSYSGRGDEKLFF. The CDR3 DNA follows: TGTGCCAGCAGTTACTCCGGCAGGGGGGATGAAAAACTGTTTTTT.